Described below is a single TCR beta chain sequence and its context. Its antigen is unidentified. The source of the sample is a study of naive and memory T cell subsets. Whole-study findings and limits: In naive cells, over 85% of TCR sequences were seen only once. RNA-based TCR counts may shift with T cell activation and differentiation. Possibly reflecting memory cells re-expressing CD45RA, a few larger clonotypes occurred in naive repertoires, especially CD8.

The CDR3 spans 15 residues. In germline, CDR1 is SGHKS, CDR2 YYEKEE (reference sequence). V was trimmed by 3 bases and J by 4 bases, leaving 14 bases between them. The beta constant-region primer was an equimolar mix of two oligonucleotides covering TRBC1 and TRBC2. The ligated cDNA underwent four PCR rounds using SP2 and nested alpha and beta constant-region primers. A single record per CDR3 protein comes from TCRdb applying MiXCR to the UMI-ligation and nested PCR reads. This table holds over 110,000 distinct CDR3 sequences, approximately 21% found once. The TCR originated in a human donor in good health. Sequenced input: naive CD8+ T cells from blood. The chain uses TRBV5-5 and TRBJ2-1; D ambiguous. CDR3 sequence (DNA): TGTGCCAGCAGCTCGCAGGTTCCAACTTACAATGAGCAGTTCTTC. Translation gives CASSSQVPTYNEQFF.